These 10 T cell receptor beta chains were sequenced from one sample in a study of T-cell memory formation after mild COVID-19. TCRdb called the 5' RACE reads again in MiXCR, with one record for every CDR3 protein. The repertoire includes under 250,000 distinct CDR3 sequences, roughly 10% of them detected once, and 3% to 3.5% sits in the top ten. The sequenced material came from PBMCs or a T cell subset sorted from them (not recorded which). The receptors here all came from a man younger than 35 who had mild COVID-19 (a few samples of this study predate the infection). Cell type and time point are not known.

This clonotype was counted only a few times. The chain uses TRBV6-1 and TRBJ1-1; the D is unclear. Germline CDR1 reads MNHNS; CDR2 reads SASEGT. The V and J ends lost 11 bases and 4 bases respectively, with 8 bases between them. The CDR3 totals 10 residues. This chain's CDR3 is CAGEVTEAFF. Here the CDR3 DNA reads TGTGCCGGAGAGGTCACTGAAGCTTTCTTT.

This clonotype was seen a handful of times. The V gene is TRBV5-1, the J gene TRBJ2-3; 8 positions match TRBD2. Germline V CDR1 and CDR2: SGHRS, YFSETQ. The CDR3 contains 20 residues. The V gene end was trimmed by 3 bases and the J gene end by 1 base; junction bases not matched to a gene: 19. The CDR3 DNA reads as TGCGCCAGCAGCTCCTGGCCGGGACTAGGGGGGGTGGAGGGCACAGATACGCAGTATTTT. It is translated as CASSSWPGLGGVEGTDTQYF. Full variable domain (remainder filled in from reference TRBV5-1 and TRBJ2-3): KAGVTQTPRYLIKTRGQQVTLSCSPISGHRSVSWYQQTPGQGLQFLFEYFSETQRNKGNFPGRFSGRQFSNSRSEMNVSTLELGDSALYLCASSSWPGLGGVEGTDTQYFGPGTRLTVL.

In this sample, this clonotype turned up many times. A read error may produce the germline difference seen at one junction end. The chain has TRBV29-1 and TRBJ2-5; D gene uncertain. CDR3 size: 10 residues. Looked up from germline, CDR1 is SQVTM and CDR2 is ANQGSEA. CDR3 sequence (DNA): TGCAGCGCTGAACAAGAGACCCAGTACTTC. It encodes CSAEQETQYF.

The chain carries TRBV10-3 and TRBJ2-7; TRBD2 might be the D (6 bases). CDR3 size: 16 residues. Germline CDR1 is ENHRY and CDR2 is SYGVKD. V lost 4 bases and J lost 1, with 17 bases in between. The CDR3 sequence: CAISVNVIGGSYEQYF. In DNA, the CDR3 is TGTGCCATCAGTGTCAATGTGATCGGGGGATCCTACGAGCAGTACTTC.

The chain is built from TRBV5-1 and TRBJ1-2; 7 bases align to TRBD1. Germline V gene data show CDR1 as SGHRS and CDR2 as YFSETQ. V was pared by 5 bases and J by 8 bases, with 6 bases of the junction left unmatched. The CDR3 length is 12 residues. Here the CDR3 reads CASRGTEAGYTF. CDR3 nucleotide sequence: TGCGCCAGCAGGGGGACAGAGGCAGGCTACACCTTC.

The chain links TRBV4-3 to TRBJ2-2; D is tentatively TRBD1 or TRBD2 (5 bases each). This CDR3 region has 16 residues. Germline lookup yields CDR1 LGHNA and CDR2 YSLEER. Trimming pared 1 base from V and 7 bases from J, leaving 16 bases between. As DNA, the CDR3 is TGCGCCAGCAGCCAAGCATCCCGTCTGAGGGGCGGGGAGCTGTTTTTT. Protein product: CASSQASRLRGGELFF.

This clonotype was observed a few times. The V call is TRBV23-1, the J call TRBJ2-7, with 11 positions matching TRBD1. TRBV23-1 has ORF status, its function being uncertain. The CDR3 sequence is 18 residues long. V was clipped by 0 bases and J by 3 bases; unmatched bases: 10. The CDR3, as DNA: TGCGCCAGCAGTCAATCCGGGCCTCGGGACAGGGGGATCTACGAGCAGTACTTC. Protein sequence: CASSQSGPRDRGIYEQYF.

This clonotype was detected only a few times. This rearrangement joins TRBV29-1 to TRBJ2-4, with 8 bases that match TRBD1. Germline CDR1 is SQVTM and CDR2 is ANQGSEA. CDR3 length: 13 amino acids. V was pared by 6 bases and J by 8 bases, with 9 bases of the junction left unmatched. The CDR3 sequence: CSVTKQGVDIQYF. The CDR3 DNA follows: TGCAGCGTAACCAAACAGGGGGTTGACATTCAGTACTTC.

The CDR3 nucleotides are TGTGCCAGCAGCTTACAGGGCCCCTTGGAGAATGGCTACACCTTC. As protein: CASSLQGPLENGYTF. This chain joins TRBV7-9 and TRBJ1-2, with TRBD1 as a possible D gene (5 bases). Trimming cost V 2 bases and J 6 bases, with 16 bases left between them. CDR3 size: 15 residues. The germline V gene has CDR1 SEHNR and CDR2 FQNEAQ (reference sequence).

V gene TRBV7-9 combines with J gene TRBJ1-1; TRBD1 matches at 7 bases. This CDR3 spans 16 amino acids. Germline lookup yields CDR1 SEHNR and CDR2 FQNEAQ (reference sequence). V gave up 2 bases and J gave up 0 bases; unmatched junction bases: 6. In DNA form, the CDR3 reads TGTGCCAGCAGCTTATCAGGGGGGATCATGAACACTGAAGCTTTCTTT. Translation gives CASSLSGGIMNTEAFF.